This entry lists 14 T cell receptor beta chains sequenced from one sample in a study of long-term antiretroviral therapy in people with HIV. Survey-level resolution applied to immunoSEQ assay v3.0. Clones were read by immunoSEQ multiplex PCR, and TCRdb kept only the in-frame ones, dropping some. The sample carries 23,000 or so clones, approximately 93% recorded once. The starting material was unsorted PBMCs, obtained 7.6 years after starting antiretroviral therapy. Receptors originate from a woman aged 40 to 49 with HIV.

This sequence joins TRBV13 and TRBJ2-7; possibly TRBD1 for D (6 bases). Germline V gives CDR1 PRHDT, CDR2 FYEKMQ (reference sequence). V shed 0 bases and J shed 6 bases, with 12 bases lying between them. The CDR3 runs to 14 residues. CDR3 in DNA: TGTGCCAGCAGCTTAGGGGACAGTTTCTCCGAGCAGTACTTC. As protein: CASSLGDSFSEQYF.

The CDR3 sequence: CASSLNRGGYGYTF. CDR3 nucleotides: TGTGCCAGCAGCCTGAACAGGGGGGGGTATGGCTACACCTTC. The rearrangement links TRBV9 to TRBJ1-2, with 8 bases matching TRBD1. V trimming: 4 bases; J trimming: 5 bases; junction bases outside the gene matches: 7. The CDR3 has 14 residues. CDR1 is SGDLS, CDR2 YYNGEE, per germline.

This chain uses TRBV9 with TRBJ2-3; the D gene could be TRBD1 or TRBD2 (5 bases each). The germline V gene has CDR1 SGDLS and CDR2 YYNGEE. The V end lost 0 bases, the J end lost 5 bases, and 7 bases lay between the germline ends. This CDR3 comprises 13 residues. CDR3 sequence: CASSVGGGDTQYF. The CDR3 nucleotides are TGTGCCAGCAGCGTAGGTGGGGGAGATACGCAGTATTTT.

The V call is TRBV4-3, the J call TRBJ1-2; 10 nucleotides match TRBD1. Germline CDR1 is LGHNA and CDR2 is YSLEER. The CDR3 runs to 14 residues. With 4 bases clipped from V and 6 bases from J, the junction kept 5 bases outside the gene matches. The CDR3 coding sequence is TGCGCCAGCAGCCCGCGGACAGGGGGGAATGGCTACACCTTC. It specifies CASSPRTGGNGYTF.

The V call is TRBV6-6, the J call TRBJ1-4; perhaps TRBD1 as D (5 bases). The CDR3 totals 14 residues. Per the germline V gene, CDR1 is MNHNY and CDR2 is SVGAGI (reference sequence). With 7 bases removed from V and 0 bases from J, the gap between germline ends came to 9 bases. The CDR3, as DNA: TGTGCCAGCAAAAGAGGGGCAACTAATGAAAAACTGTTTTTT. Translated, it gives CASKRGATNEKLFF.

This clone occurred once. CDR3 DNA: TGTGCCAGCAGCAAAGCACAGGGTTACGAGCAGTACTTC. Encoded protein: CASSKAQGYEQYF. V usage is TRBV7-9 and J usage is TRBJ2-7; weak D call: TRBD1 (6 bases). V shed 5 bases and J shed 4 bases, with 12 bases lying between them. From germline, CDR1 is SEHNR and CDR2 FQNEAQ (reference sequence). The CDR3 is 13 residues long.

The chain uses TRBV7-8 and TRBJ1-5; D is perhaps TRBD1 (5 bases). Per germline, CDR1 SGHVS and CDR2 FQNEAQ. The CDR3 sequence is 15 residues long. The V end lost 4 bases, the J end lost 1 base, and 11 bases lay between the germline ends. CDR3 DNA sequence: TGTGCCAGCAGCTGGGGGATTGCGAGCAATCAGCCCCAGCATTTT. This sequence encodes CASSWGIASNQPQHF.

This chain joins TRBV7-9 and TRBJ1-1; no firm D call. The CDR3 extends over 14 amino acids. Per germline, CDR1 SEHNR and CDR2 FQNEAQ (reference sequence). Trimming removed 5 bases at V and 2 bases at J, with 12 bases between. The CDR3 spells CASSPTLINTEAFF. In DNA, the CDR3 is TGTGCCAGCAGCCCGACCCTCATAAACACTGAAGCTTTCTTT.

CDR3 sequence: CASTGTGFQPQHF. CDR3 in DNA: TGTGCCAGTACGGGGACAGGGTTTCAGCCCCAGCATTTT. The chain has TRBV19 and TRBJ1-5; TRBD1 agrees at 9 bases. The CDR3 totals 13 residues. CDR1 is LNHDA and CDR2 is SQIVND in the germline V gene (reference sequence). J was trimmed by 6 bases and V by 7 bases; bases with no gene match: 4.

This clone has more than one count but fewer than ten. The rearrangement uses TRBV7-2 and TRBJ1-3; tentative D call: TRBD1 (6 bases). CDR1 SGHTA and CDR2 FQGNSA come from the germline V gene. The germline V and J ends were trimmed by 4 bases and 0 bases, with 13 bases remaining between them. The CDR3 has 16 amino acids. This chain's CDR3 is CASSSGGQFSGNTIYF. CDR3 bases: TGTGCCAGCAGCTCCGGGGGACAATTCTCTGGAAACACCATATATTTT.

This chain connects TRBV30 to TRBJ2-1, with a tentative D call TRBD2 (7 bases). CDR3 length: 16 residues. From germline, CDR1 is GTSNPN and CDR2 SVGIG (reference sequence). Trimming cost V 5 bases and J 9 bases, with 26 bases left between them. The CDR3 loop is CAWCTLGGGPATEQFF. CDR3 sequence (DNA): TGTGCCTGGTGTACATTAGGGGGGGGGCCTGCGACTGAGCAGTTCTTC.

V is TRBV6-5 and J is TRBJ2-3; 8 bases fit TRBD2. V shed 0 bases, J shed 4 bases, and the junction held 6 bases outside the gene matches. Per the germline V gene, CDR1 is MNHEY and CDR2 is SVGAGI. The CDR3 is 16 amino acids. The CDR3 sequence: CASSYSLAGFADTQYF. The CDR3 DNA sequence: TGTGCCAGCAGTTACTCTTTAGCGGGGTTCGCAGATACGCAGTATTTT.

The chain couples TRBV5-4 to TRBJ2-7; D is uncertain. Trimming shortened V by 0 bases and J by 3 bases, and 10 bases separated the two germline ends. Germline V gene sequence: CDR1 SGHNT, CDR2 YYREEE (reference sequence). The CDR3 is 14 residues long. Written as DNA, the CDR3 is TGTGCCAGCAGCTTGGGGGCAGAGGTCTACGAGCAGTACTTC. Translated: CASSLGAEVYEQYF.

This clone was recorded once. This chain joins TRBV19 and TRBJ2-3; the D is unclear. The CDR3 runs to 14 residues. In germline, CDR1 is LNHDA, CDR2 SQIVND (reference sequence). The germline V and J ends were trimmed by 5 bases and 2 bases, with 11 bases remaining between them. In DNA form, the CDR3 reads TGTGCCAGTAGTTGGGCGAAGGACACAGATACGCAGTATTTT. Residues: CASSWAKDTDTQYF.